The 30 T cell receptor beta chains in this list originate from one sample, sequenced in a study of T-cell reconstitution after alpha-beta-depleted transplantation in children. It was with unique molecular identifiers that the TCRbeta library was prepared. TCRdb re-derived calls from the PCR reads in MiXCR, one entry per CDR3 protein. Among around 600,000 distinct CDR3 sequences listed, approximately 10% were seen once. The material was PBMCs from the stem cell graft donor, obtained from the stem cell graft. Receptors originate from a human donor who donated a stem cell graft to a child with acute myeloid leukemia.

This clonotype was seen a handful of times. V is TRBV9 and J is TRBJ2-5, with TRBD2 identical over 12 bases. CDR1 is SGDLS and CDR2 is YYNGEE in the germline V gene. The CDR3 is 14 amino acids. The V segment lost 4 bases and the J segment 5 bases; nucleotides outside the gene matches: 3. The chain's CDR3 is CASSWTSGTETQYF. The CDR3 region has the DNA TGTGCCAGCAGCTGGACTAGCGGGACTGAGACCCAGTACTTC.

V gene TRBV4-3 combines with J gene TRBJ2-5; D is possibly TRBD2 (6 bases). The CDR3 has 15 residues. Germline V gives CDR1 LGHNA, CDR2 YSLEER. V lost 3 bases and J 5 bases, leaving 16 bases between the germline ends. CDR3 DNA sequence: TGCGCCAGCAGCCAGGGACTTAGGGAGTTCGAGACCCAGTACTTC. Translating it yields CASSQGLREFETQYF.

This clonotype was detected only a few times. The chain combines TRBV6-1 with TRBJ1-3; D call uncertain. This CDR3 comprises 12 residues. The V end lost 7 bases, the J end lost 7 bases, and 11 bases lay between the germline ends. The germline V gene encodes CDR1 MNHNS and CDR2 SASEGT. The CDR3 DNA reads TGTGCCAGCAAGGGTGTCGGGAACACCATATATTTT. Translated, it gives CASKGVGNTIYF.

The chain carries TRBV6-2 or TRBV6-3 and TRBJ1-1, with a weak D call TRBD1 (6 bases). This CDR3 spans 13 amino acids. V was cut by 7 bases and J by 2 bases, with 11 bases left in between. Germline CDR1 reads MNHEY; CDR2 reads SVGEGT. CDR3 sequence: CASTGQRNTEAFF. As DNA, the CDR3 is TGTGCCAGCACGGGACAAAGAAACACTGAAGCTTTCTTT.

This clonotype was recorded many times. CDR3 bases: TGTGCCAGCAGTTTACGGGCGACAACTAATGAAAAACTGTTTTTT. This sequence encodes CASSLRATTNEKLFF. This rearrangement joins TRBV12-3 or TRBV12-4 to TRBJ1-4; D gene uncertain. The V and J ends lost 2 bases and 0 bases respectively, with 7 bases between them. This CDR3 contains 15 residues.

This clonotype occurred a few times. The rearrangement joins TRBV3-1 to TRBJ1-2; D call uncertain. The CDR3 has 14 residues. Germline values: CDR1 LGHDT, CDR2 YNNKEL (reference sequence). Trimming removed 0 bases from V and 2 bases from J, with 7 bases in between. Here the CDR3 reads CASSQETSNYGYTF. In DNA, the CDR3 is TGTGCCAGCAGCCAAGAGACATCAAACTATGGCTACACCTTC.

Only a few counts were recorded for this clonotype. The V and J genes are TRBV29-1 and TRBJ2-1; D remains unclear. The CDR3 spans 14 residues. V lost 4 bases and J lost 5, with 15 bases in between. CDR1 is SQVTM and CDR2 is ANQGSEA in the germline V gene. The CDR3 protein is CSVARTPGDNEQFF. The CDR3 DNA sequence: TGCAGCGTTGCACGGACCCCTGGGGACAATGAGCAGTTCTTC.

This clonotype occurred a few times. The rearrangement links TRBV7-3 to TRBJ1-5; D gene uncertain. This CDR3 comprises 13 residues. Trimming shortened V by 2 bases and J by 7 bases, and 9 bases separated the two germline ends. Germline lookup yields CDR1 SGHTA and CDR2 FQGTGA. This CDR3 is CASSLEVNQPQHF. In DNA form, the CDR3 reads TGTGCCAGCAGCTTAGAGGTCAACCAGCCCCAGCATTTT.

This clonotype was seen a handful of times. The rearrangement joins TRBV15 to TRBJ2-3, with TRBD2 matching 11 bases. This CDR3 spans 15 amino acids. The ends lost 3 bases at V and 5 bases at J; junction bases unmatched: 4. Germline V CDR1 and CDR2: LNHNV, YYDKDF (reference sequence). In nucleotides, the CDR3 is TGTGCCACCAGCAGCTTAGCGGGAGGGGGAGATACGCAGTATTTT. Its protein product is CATSSLAGGGDTQYF.

This clonotype turned up a few times. The chain is built from TRBV28 and TRBJ2-7; D uncertain. The V end was cut by 5 bases, the J end by 2 bases, with 16 bases between. Germline-derived CDR1 and CDR2 are MDHEN and SYDVKM. The CDR3 spans 15 residues. The CDR3 reads CASSPPIGSAYEQYF. The CDR3 nucleotides are TGTGCCAGCAGTCCCCCGATTGGGTCTGCCTACGAGCAGTACTTC.

The chain is built from TRBV7-6 and TRBJ1-5; perhaps TRBD1 as D (5 bases). CDR1 SGHVS and CDR2 FNYEAQ come from the germline V gene. With 3 bases removed from V and 2 bases from J, the gap between germline ends came to 17 bases. The CDR3 totals 17 residues. The CDR3 loop is CASSLEARGRGNQPQHF. The CDR3 DNA reads TGTGCCAGCAGCTTGGAGGCAAGGGGCCGGGGCAATCAGCCCCAGCATTTT.

Note on this clonotype: One base away lies a much larger clone, so this may be a sequencing read error. The rearrangement joins TRBV12-3 or TRBV12-4 to TRBJ1-2; D is possibly TRBD1 (6 bases). The V and J ends lost 4 bases and 7 bases respectively, with 16 bases between them. This CDR3 is built from 14 residues. CDR3 bases: TGTGCCAGCAGTTCAGAGGGGGTGAAGGGTGGCTACACCTTC. This codes for CASSSEGVKGGYTF.

The V gene is TRBV12-3 or TRBV12-4, the J gene TRBJ2-6; 8 bases map to TRBD1. CDR3 length: 17 residues. With V trimmed by 1 base and J by 2 bases, 4 bases remained unmatched. The CDR3 DNA is TGTGCCAGCAGTTTAGGGACAGGGAGAACTGGGGCCAACGTCCTGACTTTC. Its translation is CASSLGTGRTGANVLTF.

This clonotype was seen more than once but under ten times. The V gene is TRBV4-2, the J gene TRBJ2-7; 12 bases line up with TRBD2. V shed 5 bases, J shed 7 bases, and the junction held 9 bases outside the gene matches. Germline values: CDR1 LGHNA, CDR2 YNFKEQ. This CDR3 has 15 amino acids. In DNA, the CDR3 is TGTGCCAGCAGCTTCCGACTAGCGGGAGTGTGGGAGCAGTACTTC. Protein product: CASSFRLAGVWEQYF.

This clonotype came up a few times. The chain joins TRBV7-2 to TRBJ2-1, with D possibly TRBD1 on 6 matching bases. Germline V gene data show CDR1 as SGHTA and CDR2 as FQGNSA. The CDR3 covers 17 residues. V shed 5 bases and J shed 0 bases, with 17 bases lying between them. The CDR3 loop is CASSPQGKRNSYNEQFF. CDR3 in DNA: TGTGCCAGCAGCCCACAGGGAAAACGAAACTCCTACAATGAGCAGTTCTTC.

The chain is built from TRBV6-2 or TRBV6-3 and TRBJ1-1; 7 bases line up with TRBD1. V dropped 4 bases and J dropped 0; count of bases not matched to a gene: 8. The CDR3 is 16 residues long. Germline CDR1 reads MNHEY; CDR2 reads SVGEGT. This CDR3 reads CASSFPSQGMNTEAFF. DNA for the CDR3: TGTGCCAGCAGTTTCCCCTCACAGGGGATGAACACTGAAGCTTTCTTT.

This clonotype was seen more than once but under ten times. The chain couples TRBV12-3 or TRBV12-4 to TRBJ2-3, with TRBD1 identical over 7 bases. The CDR3 loop spans 15 amino acids. With 3 bases clipped from V and 3 bases from J, the junction kept 6 bases outside the gene matches. The CDR3 region is CASSFGRGRTDTQYF. CDR3 DNA: TGTGCCAGCAGTTTTGGTAGGGGGCGGACAGATACGCAGTATTTT.

There are many counts of this clonotype. V gene TRBV27 combines with J gene TRBJ2-5, with 7 nucleotides matching TRBD1. V was clipped by 6 bases and J by 2 bases; unmatched bases: 3. CDR1 and CDR2 from the germline V gene are MNHEY and SMNVEV (reference sequence). This CDR3 is 13 amino acids long. CDR3 nucleotide sequence: TGTGCCAGCAGCTGGGACAGACAAGAGACCCAGTACTTC. Translating gives CASSWDRQETQYF.

In this sample, this clonotype turned up a few times. CDR3 region: CASSPPTAGGRTGELFF. CDR3 DNA sequence: TGTGCCAGCTCACCTCCTACAGCGGGAGGTCGGACCGGGGAGCTGTTTTTT. The chain recombines TRBV18 with TRBJ2-2; 9 bases are a match to TRBD2. The CDR3 is 17 residues long. Germline V gene lookup returns CDR1 KGHSH and CDR2 LQKENI. The junction had 10 bases not matched to a gene; V was cut back by 3 bases and J by 5 bases.

The chain joins TRBV20-1 to TRBJ2-3; unclear D gene. V lost 1 base to trimming and J lost 5 bases, with 7 bases between them. The length of the CDR3 is 12 residues. CDR1 is DFQATT, CDR2 SNEGSKA, per germline (reference sequence). DNA for the CDR3: TGCAGTGCTAGAGCCGGGCTAGATACGCAGTATTTT. It is translated as CSARAGLDTQYF.

Only a few counts were recorded for this clonotype. The chain links TRBV5-8 to TRBJ1-1; D is unresolved. Germline lookup yields CDR1 SGHTS and CDR2 YDEGEE. The CDR3 has 14 residues. Trimming left V 2 bases short and J 2 bases short, with 10 bases between. The CDR3 protein is CASSFPGRNTEAFF. CDR3 bases: TGTGCCAGCAGCTTTCCTGGGCGTAACACTGAAGCTTTCTTT.

The chain is built from TRBV29-1 and TRBJ2-5; D not certain. V shed 0 bases and J shed 0 bases, with 11 bases lying between them. The CDR3 has 15 amino acids. Germline CDR1 is SQVTM and CDR2 is ANQGSEA. CDR3 coding DNA: TGCAGCGTTGAAGATCCCCAGACTGACCAAGAGACCCAGTACTTC. Protein sequence: CSVEDPQTDQETQYF. The variable domain in full, completed from reference TRBV29-1 and TRBJ2-5, reads SAVISQKPSRDICQRGTSLTIQCQVDSQVTMMFWYRQQPGQSLTLIATANQGSEATYESGFVIDKFPISRPNLTFSTLTVSNMSPEDSSIYLCSVEDPQTDQETQYFGPGTRLLVL.

This clonotype was observed a few times. CDR3 sequence: CASSMGGVRSYNEQFF. CDR3 in DNA: TGTGCCAGCAGCATGGGAGGGGTTAGATCCTACAATGAGCAGTTCTTC. The chain employs TRBV7-2 and TRBJ2-1, with 7 positions matching TRBD2. Germline CDR1 and CDR2: SGHTA and FQGNSA. The CDR3 spans 16 residues. Trimming cost V 5 bases and J 1 base; bases outside gene matches: 8.

CDR3 amino acids: CASSYGPGIYEQYF. In nucleotides, the CDR3 is TGCGCCAGCAGCTATGGTCCAGGAATATACGAGCAGTACTTC. The rearrangement joins TRBV5-1 to TRBJ2-7, with D unclear. The CDR3 loop spans 14 amino acids. CDR1 and CDR2 from the germline V gene are SGHRS and YFSETQ. V was pared by 3 bases and J by 4 bases, with 14 bases between. Full variable domain (missing parts from reference TRBV5-1 and TRBJ2-7): KAGVTQTPRYLIKTRGQQVTLSCSPISGHRSVSWYQQTPGQGLQFLFEYFSETQRNKGNFPGRFSGRQFSNSRSEMNVSTLELGDSALYLCASSYGPGIYEQYFGPGTRLTVT.

This clonotype was detected ten times or more. This chain links TRBV29-1 with TRBJ2-3; D remains unclear. Germline V gene lookup returns CDR1 SQVTM and CDR2 ANQGSEA. V lost 4 bases and J 3 bases, leaving 11 bases between the germline ends. This CDR3 is 13 amino acids long. The CDR3 spells CSVVLRWTDTQYF. Written as DNA, the CDR3 is TGCAGCGTTGTGCTTAGGTGGACAGATACGCAGTATTTT.

This clonotype was observed a few times. The rearrangement links TRBV20-1 to TRBJ1-3; perhaps TRBD1 as D (6 bases). This CDR3 comprises 16 residues. V lost 0 bases and J lost 0, with 12 bases in between. Germline V gene sequence: CDR1 DFQATT, CDR2 SNEGSKA (reference sequence). CDR3 bases: TGCAGTGCTAGAGACCACAGGGCAAACTCTGGAAACACCATATATTTT. It specifies CSARDHRANSGNTIYF.

The chain is built from TRBV4-3 and TRBJ2-1; TRBD2 might be the D (5 bases). V gave up 0 bases and J gave up 4 bases, with 7 bases separating them. CDR1 and CDR2 (germline): LGHNA, YSLEER. This CDR3 has 14 amino acids. Here the CDR3 reads CASSQEGAYNEQFF. CDR3 DNA: TGCGCCAGCAGCCAAGAGGGAGCTTACAATGAGCAGTTCTTC.

This clonotype was seen a few times. The genes are TRBV5-1 and TRBJ2-3, with D uncertain. V lost 2 bases, J lost 3 bases, and 13 bases lay in between. From germline, CDR1 is SGHRS and CDR2 YFSETQ. CDR3 length equals 15 residues. The chain's CDR3 is CASSFTTSGTDTQYF. As DNA, the CDR3 is TGCGCCAGCAGCTTTACTACCTCTGGGACAGATACGCAGTATTTT.

The table lists this clonotype with many counts. The genes are TRBV2 and TRBJ2-3, with 7 bases lining up with TRBD2. Per germline, CDR1 SNHLY and CDR2 FYNNEI. The J segment lost 4 bases and the V segment lost 2 bases, leaving 9 bases of the junction unmatched. The CDR3 runs 16 residues. The CDR3 loop is CASSERSRGRADTQYF. CDR3 sequence (DNA): TGTGCCAGCAGTGAAAGGTCTCGGGGGAGGGCAGATACGCAGTATTTT.

The chain combines TRBV20-1 with TRBJ2-1; D is tentatively TRBD1 or TRBD2 (5 bases each). Germline V gives CDR1 DFQATT, CDR2 SNEGSKA (reference sequence). The CDR3 sequence is 16 residues long. V was trimmed by 1 base and J by 6 bases, leaving 19 bases between them. The CDR3 nucleotides read TGCAGTGCTAGAGTATTGGAGGCAGGGATAGTCAATGAGCAGTTCTTC. Protein: CSARVLEAGIVNEQFF.